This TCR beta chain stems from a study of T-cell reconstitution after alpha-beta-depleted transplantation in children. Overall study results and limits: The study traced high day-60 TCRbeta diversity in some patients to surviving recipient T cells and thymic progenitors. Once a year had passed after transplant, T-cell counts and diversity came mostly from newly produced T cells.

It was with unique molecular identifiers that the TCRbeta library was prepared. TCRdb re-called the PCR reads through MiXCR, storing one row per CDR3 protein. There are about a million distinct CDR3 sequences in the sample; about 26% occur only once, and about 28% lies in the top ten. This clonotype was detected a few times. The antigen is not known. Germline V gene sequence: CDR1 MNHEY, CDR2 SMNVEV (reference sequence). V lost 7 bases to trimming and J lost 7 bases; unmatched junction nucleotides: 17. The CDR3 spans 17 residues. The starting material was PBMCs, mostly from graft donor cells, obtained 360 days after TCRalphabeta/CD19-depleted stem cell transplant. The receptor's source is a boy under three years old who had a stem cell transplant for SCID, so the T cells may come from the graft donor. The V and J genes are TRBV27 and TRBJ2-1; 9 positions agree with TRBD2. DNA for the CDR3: TGTGCCAGCACCATCTTAAGCCGCGGGGGGGCGGTTAATGAGCAGTTCTTC. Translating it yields CASTILSRGGAVNEQFF.